A selection of T cell receptor beta chains follows, all from one sample in a study of cytomegalovirus exposure and HLA in healthy donors. The protocol was immunoSEQ multiplex PCR, while the TCRdb copy is restricted to in-frame clones and leaves out a portion. The data show roughly 150,000 clones, with around three quarters seen just once and approximately 2.3% held by the top ten. Sequenced: PBMCs. These receptors came from a man aged 45 to 65 in good health and CMV-seropositive. Both conserved end residues are part of each CDR3. The order of the fields is clone size, J gene, V gene, D gene, CDR3 DNA, CDR3 protein. The D gene is left open where the match is weak. The size entry is marked missing in some rows and otherwise reads once, few, many or a size class.

clone size: NA; J gene: TRBJ1-6; V gene: TRBV7-2; D gene: NA; CDR3 DNA: TGTGCCAGCAGCTTATTAGAGGGAGCCCTATCACCCCTCCACTTT; CDR3 protein: CASSLLEGALSPLHF
clone size: NA; J gene: TRBJ2-1; V gene: TRBV7-2; D gene: TRBD1; CDR3 DNA: TGTGCCAGCCGTCGGGACAGGCTAAATGAGCAGTTCTTC; CDR3 protein: CASRRDRLNEQFF
clone size: NA; J gene: TRBJ1-3; V gene: TRBV19; D gene: NA; CDR3 DNA: TGTGCCACCAAATGGGGGGGCTCTGGAAACACCATATATTTT; CDR3 protein: CATKWGGSGNTIYF
clone size: NA; J gene: TRBJ2-7; V gene: TRBV5-1; D gene: TRBD1; CDR3 DNA: TGCGCCAGCAGCGGCGGACAGGGGACTCACGAGCAGTACTTC; CDR3 protein: CASSGGQGTHEQYF
clone size: NA; J gene: TRBJ2-1; V gene: TRBV5-1; D gene: TRBD2; CDR3 DNA: TGCGCCAGCAGGAGAAGCGGGGGGATTTACAATGAGCAGTTCTTC; CDR3 protein: CASRRSGGIYNEQFF
clone size: NA; J gene: TRBJ2-3; V gene: TRBV5-1; D gene: TRBD2; CDR3 DNA: TGCGCCAGCAGCAACGGACTAGCGGGGGGCGTGAGCACAGATACGCAGTATTTT; CDR3 protein: CASSNGLAGGVSTDTQYF
clone size: NA; J gene: TRBJ2-7; V gene: TRBV5-6; D gene: TRBD1; CDR3 DNA: TGTGCCAGCAGCTTAAAACAGGGGCTGTACGAGCAGTACTTC; CDR3 protein: CASSLKQGLYEQYF
clone size: NA; J gene: TRBJ1-1; V gene: TRBV5-6; D gene: TRBD1; CDR3 DNA: TGTGCCAGCAGCCCGGACAGGGTGAACACTGAAGCTTTCTTT; CDR3 protein: CASSPDRVNTEAFF
clone size: NA; J gene: TRBJ2-7; V gene: TRBV5-1; D gene: NA; CDR3 DNA: TGCGCCAGCAGCTTGAAGGGGGACGGTACCTACGAGCAGTACTTC; CDR3 protein: CASSLKGDGTYEQYF
clone size: NA; J gene: TRBJ1-6; V gene: TRBV5-4; D gene: NA; CDR3 DNA: TGTGCCAGCATGCTGGGGGGGACTCGCCTCCACTTT; CDR3 protein: CASMLGGTRLHF
clone size: NA; J gene: TRBJ1-2; V gene: TRBV28; D gene: NA; CDR3 DNA: TGTGCCAGCAGTAATCACCGGAGGGGCTACACCTTC; CDR3 protein: CASSNHRRGYTF
clone size: NA; J gene: TRBJ1-5; V gene: TRBV5-5; D gene: TRBD1; CDR3 DNA: TGTGCCAGCAGCTTGGAAGGGGGCAGAGGATTTTATCAGCCCCAGCATTTT; CDR3 protein: CASSLEGGRGFYQPQHF
clone size: few; J gene: TRBJ2-3; V gene: TRBV5-1; D gene: TRBD1; CDR3 DNA: TGCGCCAGCAGCTTGGGGCAGGGGGCAGATACGCAGTATTTT; CDR3 protein: CASSLGQGADTQYF
clone size: NA; J gene: TRBJ1-2; V gene: TRBV7-8; D gene: NA; CDR3 DNA: TGTGCCAGCAGCTTTCTTCGTATTGCCAGCGGGGTAAACTATGGCTACACCTTC; CDR3 protein: CASSFLRIASGVNYGYTF
clone size: NA; J gene: TRBJ2-7; V gene: TRBV7-2; D gene: NA; CDR3 DNA: TGTGCCAGCAGCCCCGCCTACGAGCAGTACTTC; CDR3 protein: CASSPAYEQYF